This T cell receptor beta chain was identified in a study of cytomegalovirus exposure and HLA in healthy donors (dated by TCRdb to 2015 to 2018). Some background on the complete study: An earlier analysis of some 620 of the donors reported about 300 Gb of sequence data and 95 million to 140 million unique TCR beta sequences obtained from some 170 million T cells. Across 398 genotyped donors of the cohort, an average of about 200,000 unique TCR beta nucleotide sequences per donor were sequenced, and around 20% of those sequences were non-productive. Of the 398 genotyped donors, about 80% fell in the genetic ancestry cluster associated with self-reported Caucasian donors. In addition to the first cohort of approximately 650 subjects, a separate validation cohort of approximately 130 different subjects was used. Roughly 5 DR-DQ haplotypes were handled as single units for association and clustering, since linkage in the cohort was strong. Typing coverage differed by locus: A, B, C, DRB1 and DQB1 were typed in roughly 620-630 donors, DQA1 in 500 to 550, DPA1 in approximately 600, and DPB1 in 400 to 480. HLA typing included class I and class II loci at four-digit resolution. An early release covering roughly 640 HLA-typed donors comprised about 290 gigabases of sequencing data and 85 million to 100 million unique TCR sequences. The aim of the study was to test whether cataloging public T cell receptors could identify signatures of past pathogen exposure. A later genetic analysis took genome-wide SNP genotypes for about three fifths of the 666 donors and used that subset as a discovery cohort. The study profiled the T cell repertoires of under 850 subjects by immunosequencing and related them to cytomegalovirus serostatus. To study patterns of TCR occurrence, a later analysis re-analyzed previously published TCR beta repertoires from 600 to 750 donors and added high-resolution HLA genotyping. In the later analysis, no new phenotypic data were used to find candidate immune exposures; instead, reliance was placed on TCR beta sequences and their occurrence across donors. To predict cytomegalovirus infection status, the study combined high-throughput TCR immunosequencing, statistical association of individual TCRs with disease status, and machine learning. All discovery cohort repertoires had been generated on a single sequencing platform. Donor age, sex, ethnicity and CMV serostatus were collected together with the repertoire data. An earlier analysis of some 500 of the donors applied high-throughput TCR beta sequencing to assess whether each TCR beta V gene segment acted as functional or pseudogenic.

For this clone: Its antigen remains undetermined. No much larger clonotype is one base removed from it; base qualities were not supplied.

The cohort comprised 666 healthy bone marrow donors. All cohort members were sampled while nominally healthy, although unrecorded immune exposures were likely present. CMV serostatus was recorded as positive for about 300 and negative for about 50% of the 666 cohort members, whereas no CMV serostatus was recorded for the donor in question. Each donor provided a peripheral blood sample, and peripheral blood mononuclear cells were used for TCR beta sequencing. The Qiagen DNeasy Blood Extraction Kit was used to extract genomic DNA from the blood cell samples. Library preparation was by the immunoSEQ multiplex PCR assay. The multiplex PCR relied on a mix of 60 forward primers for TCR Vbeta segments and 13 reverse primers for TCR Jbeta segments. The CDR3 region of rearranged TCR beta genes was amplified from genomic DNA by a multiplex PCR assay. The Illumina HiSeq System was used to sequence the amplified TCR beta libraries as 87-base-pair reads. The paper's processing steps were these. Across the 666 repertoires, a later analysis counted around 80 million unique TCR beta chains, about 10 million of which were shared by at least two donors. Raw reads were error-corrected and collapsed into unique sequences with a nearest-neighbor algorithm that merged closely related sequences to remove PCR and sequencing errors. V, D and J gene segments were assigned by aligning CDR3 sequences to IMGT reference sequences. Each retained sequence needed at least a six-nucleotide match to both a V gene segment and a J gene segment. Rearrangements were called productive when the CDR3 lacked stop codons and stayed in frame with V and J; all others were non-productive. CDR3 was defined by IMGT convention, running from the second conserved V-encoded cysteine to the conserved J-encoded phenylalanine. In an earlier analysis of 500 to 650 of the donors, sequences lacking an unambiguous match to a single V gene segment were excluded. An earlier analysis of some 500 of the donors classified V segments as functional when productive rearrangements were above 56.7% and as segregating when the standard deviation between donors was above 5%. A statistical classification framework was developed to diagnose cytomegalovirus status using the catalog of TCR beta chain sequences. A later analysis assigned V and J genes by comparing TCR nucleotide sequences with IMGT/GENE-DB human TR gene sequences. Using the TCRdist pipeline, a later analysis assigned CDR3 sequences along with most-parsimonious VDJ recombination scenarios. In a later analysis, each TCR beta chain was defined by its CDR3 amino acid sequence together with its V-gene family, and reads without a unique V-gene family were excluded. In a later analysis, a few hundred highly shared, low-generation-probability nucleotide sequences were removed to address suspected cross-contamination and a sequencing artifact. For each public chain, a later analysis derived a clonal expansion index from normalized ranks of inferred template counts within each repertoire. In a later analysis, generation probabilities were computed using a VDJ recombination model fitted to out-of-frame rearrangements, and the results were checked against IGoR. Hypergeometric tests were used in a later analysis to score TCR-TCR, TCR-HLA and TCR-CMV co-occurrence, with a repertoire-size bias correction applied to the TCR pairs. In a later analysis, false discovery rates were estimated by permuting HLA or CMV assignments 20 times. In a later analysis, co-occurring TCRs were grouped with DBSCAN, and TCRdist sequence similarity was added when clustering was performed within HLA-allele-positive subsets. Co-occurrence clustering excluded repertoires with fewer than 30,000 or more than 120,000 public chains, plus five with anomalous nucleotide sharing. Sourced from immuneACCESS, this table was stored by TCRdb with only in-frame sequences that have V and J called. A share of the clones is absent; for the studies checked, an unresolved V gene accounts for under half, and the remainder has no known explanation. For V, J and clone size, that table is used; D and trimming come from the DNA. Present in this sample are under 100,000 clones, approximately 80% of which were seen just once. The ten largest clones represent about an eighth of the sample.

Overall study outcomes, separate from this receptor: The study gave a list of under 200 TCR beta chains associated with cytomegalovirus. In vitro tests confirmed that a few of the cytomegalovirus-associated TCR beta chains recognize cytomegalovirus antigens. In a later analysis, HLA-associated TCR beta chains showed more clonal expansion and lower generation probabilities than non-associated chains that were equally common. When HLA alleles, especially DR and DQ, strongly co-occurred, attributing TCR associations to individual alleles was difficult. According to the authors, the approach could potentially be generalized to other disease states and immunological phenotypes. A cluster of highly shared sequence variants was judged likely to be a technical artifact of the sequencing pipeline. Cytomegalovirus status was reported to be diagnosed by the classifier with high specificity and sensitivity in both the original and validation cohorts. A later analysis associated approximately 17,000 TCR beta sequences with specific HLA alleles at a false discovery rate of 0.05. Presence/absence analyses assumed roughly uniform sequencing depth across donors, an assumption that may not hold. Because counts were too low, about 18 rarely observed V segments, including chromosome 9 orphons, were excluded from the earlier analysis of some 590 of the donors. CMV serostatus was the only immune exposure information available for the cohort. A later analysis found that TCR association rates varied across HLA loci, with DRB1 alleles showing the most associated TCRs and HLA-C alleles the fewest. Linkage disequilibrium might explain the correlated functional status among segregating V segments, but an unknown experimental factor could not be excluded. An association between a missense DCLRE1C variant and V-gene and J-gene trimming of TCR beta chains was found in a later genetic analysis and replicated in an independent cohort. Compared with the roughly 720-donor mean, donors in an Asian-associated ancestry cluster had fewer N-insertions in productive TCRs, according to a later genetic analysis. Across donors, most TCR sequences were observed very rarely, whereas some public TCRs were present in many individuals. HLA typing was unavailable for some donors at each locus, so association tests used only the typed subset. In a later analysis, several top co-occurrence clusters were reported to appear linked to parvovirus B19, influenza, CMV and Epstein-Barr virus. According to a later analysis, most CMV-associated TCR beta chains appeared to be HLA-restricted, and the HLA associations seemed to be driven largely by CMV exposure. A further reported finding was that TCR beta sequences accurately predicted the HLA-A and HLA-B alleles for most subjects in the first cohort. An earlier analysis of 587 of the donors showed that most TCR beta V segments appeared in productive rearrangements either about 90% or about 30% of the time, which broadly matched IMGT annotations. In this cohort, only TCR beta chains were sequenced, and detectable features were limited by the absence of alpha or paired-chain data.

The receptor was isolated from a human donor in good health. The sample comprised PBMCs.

The base sequence is TGCAGCGTTGTTTTAGGGGGACTAGGTTACGAGCAGTACTTC. Its protein product is CSVVLGGLGYEQYF. Recombination connected TRBV29-1 to TRBJ2-7; TRBD2 agrees with 8 junctional bases. Sequences SQVTM (CDR1) and ANQGSEA (CDR2) are obtained from the germline V gene. V loses 4 bases at its end and J loses 4 bases; junction bases beyond the gene matches: 9. Including the terminal cysteine and phenylalanine, the CDR3 comprises 14 residues. Of the read, only the CDR3 DNA is kept; its 42 bases are in frame from base 1.